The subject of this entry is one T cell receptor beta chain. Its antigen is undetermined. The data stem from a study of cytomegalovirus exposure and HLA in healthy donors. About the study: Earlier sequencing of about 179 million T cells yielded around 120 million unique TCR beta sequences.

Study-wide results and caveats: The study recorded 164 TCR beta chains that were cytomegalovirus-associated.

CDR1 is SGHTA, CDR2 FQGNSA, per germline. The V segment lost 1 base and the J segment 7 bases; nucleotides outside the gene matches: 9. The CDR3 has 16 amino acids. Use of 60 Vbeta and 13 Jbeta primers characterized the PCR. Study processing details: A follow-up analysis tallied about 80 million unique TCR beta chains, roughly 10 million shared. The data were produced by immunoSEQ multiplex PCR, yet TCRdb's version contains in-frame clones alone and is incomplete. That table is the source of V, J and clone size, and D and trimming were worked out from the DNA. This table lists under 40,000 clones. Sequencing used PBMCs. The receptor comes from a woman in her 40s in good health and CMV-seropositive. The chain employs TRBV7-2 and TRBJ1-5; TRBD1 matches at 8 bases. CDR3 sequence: CASSLGGQGSGQPQHF. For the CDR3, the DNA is TGTGCCAGCAGCTTAGGTGGACAGGGATCGGGGCAGCCCCAGCATTTT.